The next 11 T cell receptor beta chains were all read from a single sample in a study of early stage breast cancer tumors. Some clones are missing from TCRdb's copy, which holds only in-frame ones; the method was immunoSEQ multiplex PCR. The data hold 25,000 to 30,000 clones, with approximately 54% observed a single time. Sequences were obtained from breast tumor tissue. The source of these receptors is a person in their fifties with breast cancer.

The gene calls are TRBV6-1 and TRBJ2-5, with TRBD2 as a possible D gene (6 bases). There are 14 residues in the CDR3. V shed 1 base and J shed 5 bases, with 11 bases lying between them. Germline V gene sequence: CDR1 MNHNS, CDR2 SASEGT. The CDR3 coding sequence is TGTGCCAGCAGTGAAGGGACTAACGTGGAGACCCAGTACTTC. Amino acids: CASSEGTNVETQYF.

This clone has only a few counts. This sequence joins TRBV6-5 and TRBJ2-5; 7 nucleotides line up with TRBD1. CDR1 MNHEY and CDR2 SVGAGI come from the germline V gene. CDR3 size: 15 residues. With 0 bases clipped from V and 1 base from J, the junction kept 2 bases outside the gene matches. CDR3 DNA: TGTGCCAGCAGTTACTCCCGGGACAGCCAAGAGACCCAGTACTTC. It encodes CASSYSRDSQETQYF.

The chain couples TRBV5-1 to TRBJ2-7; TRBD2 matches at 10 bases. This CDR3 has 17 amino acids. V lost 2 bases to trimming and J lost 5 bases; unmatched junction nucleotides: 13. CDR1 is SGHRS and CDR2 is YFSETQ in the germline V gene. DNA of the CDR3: TGCGCCAGCAGCTTTGGGGCAGCGGGAGGGCCGATTAACGAGCAGTACTTC. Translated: CASSFGAAGGPINEQYF.

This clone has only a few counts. The CDR3, as DNA: TGTGCCAGCAGCGTAGGTCAGGGCGGGGAGACCCAGTACTTC. It codes for CASSVGQGGETQYF. V and J are TRBV9 and TRBJ2-5, with D possibly called TRBD1 or TRBD2 (5 bases each). V was clipped by 0 bases and J by 5 bases, with 11 bases between them. Germline V gene lookup returns CDR1 SGDLS and CDR2 YYNGEE. The CDR3 spans 14 residues.

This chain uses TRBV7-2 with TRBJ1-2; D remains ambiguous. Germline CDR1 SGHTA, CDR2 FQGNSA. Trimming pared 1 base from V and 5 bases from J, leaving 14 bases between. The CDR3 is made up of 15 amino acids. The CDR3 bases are TGTGCCAGCAGCTTAGGATGGTGGGGATTTTATGGCTACACCTTC. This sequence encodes CASSLGWWGFYGYTF.

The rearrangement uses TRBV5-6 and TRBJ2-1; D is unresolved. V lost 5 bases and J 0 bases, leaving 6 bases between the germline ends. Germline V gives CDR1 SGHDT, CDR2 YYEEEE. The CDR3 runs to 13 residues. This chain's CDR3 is CASRQSSYNEQFF. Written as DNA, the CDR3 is TGTGCCAGCAGGCAAAGCTCCTACAATGAGCAGTTCTTC.

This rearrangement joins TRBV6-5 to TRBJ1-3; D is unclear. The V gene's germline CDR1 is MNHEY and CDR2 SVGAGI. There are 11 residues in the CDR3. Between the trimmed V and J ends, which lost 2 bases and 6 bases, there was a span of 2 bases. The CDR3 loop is CASSYLNTIYF. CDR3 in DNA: TGTGCCAGCAGTTACCTAAACACCATATATTTT.

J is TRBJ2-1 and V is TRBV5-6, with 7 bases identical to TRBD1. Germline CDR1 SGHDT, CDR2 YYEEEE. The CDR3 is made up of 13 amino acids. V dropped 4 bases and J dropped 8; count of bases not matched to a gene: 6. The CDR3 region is CASSRMQGDEQFF. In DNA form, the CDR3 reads TGTGCCAGCAGCCGAATGCAGGGGGATGAGCAGTTCTTC.

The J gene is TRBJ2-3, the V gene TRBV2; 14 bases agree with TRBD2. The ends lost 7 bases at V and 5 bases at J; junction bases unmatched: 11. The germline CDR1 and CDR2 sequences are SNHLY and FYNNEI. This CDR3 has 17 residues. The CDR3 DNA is TGTGCCAGCATCTTAGGTGGACTAGCGGGAGGAGGAGATACGCAGTATTTT. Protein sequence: CASILGGLAGGGDTQYF.

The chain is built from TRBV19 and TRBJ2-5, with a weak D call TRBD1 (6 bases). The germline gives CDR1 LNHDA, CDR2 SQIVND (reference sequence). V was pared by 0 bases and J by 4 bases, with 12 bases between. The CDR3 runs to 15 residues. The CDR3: CASSIDLTGPETQYF. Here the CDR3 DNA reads TGTGCCAGTAGTATAGATCTAACAGGGCCAGAGACCCAGTACTTC.

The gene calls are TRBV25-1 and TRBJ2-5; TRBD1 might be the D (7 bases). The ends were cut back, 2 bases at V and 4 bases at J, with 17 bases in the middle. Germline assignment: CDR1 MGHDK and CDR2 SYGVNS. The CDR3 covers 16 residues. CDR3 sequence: CASSEGIGGGGETQYF. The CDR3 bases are TGTGCCAGCAGTGAAGGTATAGGAGGGGGCGGAGAGACCCAGTACTTC.